This passage covers 15 T cell receptor beta chains from one sample sequenced in a study of blood T cell repertoires in COVID-19. Profiling relied on immunoSEQ multiplex PCR, and the TCRdb table lists in-frame clones only, not all of them. Found here are over 350,000 clones, around 89% of them singletons; the top ten hold about 0.89%. The sample was PBMCs or T cells enriched from blood (not recorded which). The receptors were sampled from a woman aged 30 to 39 with acute COVID-19.

The genes are TRBV7-2 and TRBJ1-6; 10 nucleotides match TRBD1. The CDR3 length is 15 residues. Unmatched junction bases numbered 6, after V lost 5 bases and J lost 8 bases. Germline CDR1 reads SGHTA; CDR2 reads FQGNSA. The CDR3, as DNA: TGTGCCAGCAGCCCTAAGACAGGGGGCGATTCACCCCTCCACTTT. This sequence encodes CASSPKTGGDSPLHF.

V and J are TRBV7-3 and TRBJ1-2; 8 nucleotides align to TRBD1. CDR3 size: 14 residues. V shed 0 bases and J 4 bases; nucleotides not matched to a gene: 1. Germline-derived CDR1 and CDR2 are SGHTA and FQGTGA. As DNA, the CDR3 is TGTGCCAGCAGCTTAACTACAGGGGGCTATGGCTACACCTTC. Residues: CASSLTTGGYGYTF.

V gene TRBV6-2 or TRBV6-3 combines with J gene TRBJ1-2, with TRBD1 as a possible D gene (5 bases). Germline assignment: CDR1 MNHEY and CDR2 SVGEGT. This CDR3 has 20 amino acids. V gave up 0 bases and J gave up 1 base, with 24 bases separating them. The CDR3 reads CASSYSGLRQSHLFNYGYTF. CDR3 sequence (DNA): TGTGCCAGCAGTTACTCGGGTTTGCGACAGTCCCATCTCTTTAACTATGGCTACACCTTC.

V is TRBV4-3 and J is TRBJ2-7; 7 nucleotides agree with TRBD1. Germline CDR1 reads LGHNA; CDR2 reads YSLEER. The CDR3 is made up of 16 amino acids. V shed 0 bases and J 7 bases; nucleotides not matched to a gene: 12. DNA for the CDR3: TGCGCCAGCAGCCAAGACCACCAGGACAGGACTGGTGAGCAGTACTTC. Translation: CASSQDHQDRTGEQYF.

The chain recombines TRBV2 with TRBJ1-1; D is ambiguous. The V gene lost 5 bases and the J gene lost 11 bases, with 21 bases spanning the gap. Germline V gene data show CDR1 as SNHLY and CDR2 as FYNNEI. This CDR3 is 14 amino acids long. CDR3 region: CASSTSRSGFGAFF. In nucleotides, the CDR3 is TGTGCCAGCAGTACTAGCCGGTCCGGGTTTGGGGCTTTCTTT.

The chain carries TRBV21-1 and TRBJ1-3; the D call in the table, TRBD1, was not verified against the DNA. TRBV21-1 is shown as a pseudogene. This CDR3 contains 15 residues. CDR3 nucleotide sequence: TGTGCCAGCAGCGCACAGGGACGCTCTGGAAACACCATATATTTT. Translated: CASSAQGRSGNTIYF.

This clone has just a few counts. The chain carries TRBV15 and TRBJ1-5; TRBD1 matches at 9 bases. Germline V lookup: CDR1 LNHNV, CDR2 YYDKDF (reference sequence). The CDR3 has 13 residues. V lost 9 bases to trimming and J lost 3 bases; unmatched junction nucleotides: 3. The CDR3 is CATDRGDNQPQHF. DNA for the CDR3: TGTGCCACAGACAGGGGGGACAATCAGCCCCAGCATTTT.

The chain employs TRBV19 and TRBJ1-2, with D perhaps matching TRBD1 (6 bases). CDR1 LNHDA and CDR2 SQIVND come from the germline V gene (reference sequence). With 5 bases removed from V and 2 bases from J, the gap between germline ends came to 6 bases. This CDR3 spans 12 amino acids. The CDR3 loop is CASSGTNYGYTF. For the CDR3, the DNA is TGTGCCAGTAGTGGGACAAACTATGGCTACACCTTC.

This chain links TRBV24-1 with TRBJ1-5; no reliable D call. This CDR3 has 14 residues. Germline assignment: CDR1 KGHDR and CDR2 SFDVKD. V was cut by 0 bases and J by 5 bases, with 7 bases left in between. CDR3 nucleotides: TGTGCCACCAGTGATTTGGCGAGGGATCAGCCCCAGCATTTT. This gives the protein CATSDLARDQPQHF.

This chain joins TRBV7-8 and TRBJ2-7; 7 bases agree with TRBD1. Germline-derived CDR1 and CDR2 are SGHVS and FQNEAQ. The V gene end was trimmed by 5 bases and the J gene end by 4 bases; junction bases not matched to a gene: 8. CDR3 length: 14 residues. As DNA, the CDR3 is TGTGCCAGCAGCCACAGGGGCAAAGAGTACGAGCAGTACTTC. It encodes CASSHRGKEYEQYF.

The genes are TRBV9 and TRBJ1-2; 9 bases align to TRBD1. CDR1 and CDR2 (germline): SGDLS, YYNGEE. The CDR3 is 15 amino acids. Losses at the gene ends were 0 bases for V and 4 bases for J; bases not matched to a gene: 4. Here the CDR3 DNA reads TGTGCCAGCAGCGTAGGCGACAGGGGGATCTATGGCTACACCTTC. Encoded protein: CASSVGDRGIYGYTF.

On this clone itself: At one end the junction does not follow the germline gene, possibly because of a read error. This sequence joins TRBV5-8 and TRBJ2-1; 10 bases are shared with TRBD2. Germline V lookup: CDR1 SGHTS, CDR2 YDEGEE. CDR3 length equals 16 residues. The CDR3 loop reads CASRLDLAGENNEQFF. The DNA for the CDR3 is TGTGCCAGCAGATTGGACCTAGCGGGGGAGAACAATGAGCAGTTCTTC.

The CDR3 coding sequence is TGTGCCTGGAAAGGCGGACAGGGGTCTTATTATGGCTACACCTTC. Its protein is CAWKGGQGSYYGYTF. The rearrangement links TRBV30 to TRBJ1-2, with TRBD1 identical over 9 bases. J gave up 5 bases and V 4 bases, and 11 bases lay outside the gene matches. Germline CDR1 reads GTSNPN; CDR2 reads SVGIG (reference sequence). The CDR3 consists of 15 residues.

The chain has TRBV28 and TRBJ2-3; TRBD2 agrees at 8 bases. The CDR3 extends over 17 amino acids. CDR1 MDHEN and CDR2 SYDVKM come from the germline V gene. J gave up 2 bases and V 8 bases, and 15 bases lay outside the gene matches. The CDR3 sequence: CASLLGGASLNTDTQYF. CDR3 nucleotide sequence: TGTGCCAGCCTTCTCGGGGGGGCCTCTCTGAACACAGATACGCAGTATTTT.

The gene calls are TRBV6-6 and TRBJ2-4; D might be TRBD1 (5 bases). V was pared by 3 bases and J by 5 bases, with 14 bases between. Germline V CDR1 and CDR2: MNHNY, SVGAGI (reference sequence). The CDR3 is made up of 15 amino acids. The CDR3 DNA is TGTGCCAGCAGTTATCCGGACACTCAGCAAAACATTCAGTACTTC. Its translation is CASSYPDTQQNIQYF.